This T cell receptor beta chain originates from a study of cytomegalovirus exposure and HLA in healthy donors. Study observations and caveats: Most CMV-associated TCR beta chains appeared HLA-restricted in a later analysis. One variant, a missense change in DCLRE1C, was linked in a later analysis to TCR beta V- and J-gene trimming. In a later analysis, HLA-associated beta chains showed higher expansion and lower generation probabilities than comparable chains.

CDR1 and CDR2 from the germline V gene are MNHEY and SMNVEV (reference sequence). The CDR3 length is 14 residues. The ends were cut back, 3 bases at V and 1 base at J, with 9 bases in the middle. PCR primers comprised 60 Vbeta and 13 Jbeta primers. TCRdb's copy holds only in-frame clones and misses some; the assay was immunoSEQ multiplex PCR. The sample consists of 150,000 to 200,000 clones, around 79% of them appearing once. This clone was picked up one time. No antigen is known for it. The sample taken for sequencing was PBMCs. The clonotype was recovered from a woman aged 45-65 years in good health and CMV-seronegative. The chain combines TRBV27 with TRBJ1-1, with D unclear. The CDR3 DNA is TGTGCCAGCAGTTTTGGTCAGCGGAACACTGAAGCTTTCTTT. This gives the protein CASSFGQRNTEAFF.